This TCR beta chain emerged from a study of spatial heterogeneity in lung cancer. Study information: Each distinct TCR and UMI combination averaged more than ten appearances in raw reads.

Time point reported: sample taken at primary tumor resection. By sample share, this clonotype is medium-sized. Antigen: not known. Study results and caveats: Ubiquitous and regional nonsynonymous mutations were each tracked by the matching count of ubiquitous or regional expanded TCRs. Counts of expanded intratumoral alpha and beta TCRs tracked tumor mutation counts.

Individual TCR cDNA molecules each bore their own unique molecular identifier. TCRdb fed the 5' RACE reads into MiXCR, producing one record per CDR3 protein. This repertoire shows about 10,000 distinct CDR3 sequences, about 6% found once; its top ten account for about 9.4%. This specimen was lung tumor tissue, taken at surgery. This clonotype originated in a male donor with early-stage non-small cell lung cancer.

The CDR3: CASSLWRNNEQFF. The CDR3 DNA reads as TGTGCCAGCAGCTTATGGCGAAACAATGAGCAGTTCTTC. The V and J genes are TRBV7-2 and TRBJ2-1; D is undetermined. This CDR3 is built from 13 residues. V dropped 2 bases and J dropped 5 bases, with 7 bases sitting between them. The germline CDR1 and CDR2 sequences are SGHTA and FQGNSA.